This record looks at one T cell receptor (beta chain) sequence and its context. What it recognizes is unknown. The CDR3 is made up of 13 amino acids. Losses at the gene ends were 4 bases for V and 5 bases for J; bases not matched to a gene: 3. The V gene's germline CDR1 is SEHNR and CDR2 FQNEAQ (reference sequence). Repertoires were generated with immunoSEQ multiplex PCR, while TCRdb's copy carries only in-frame clones and drops some. The sample lists tens of thousands of clones, about four fifths occurring once. These data originate in a study of graft-versus-host responses after intestinal transplantation. Regarding the study as a whole: Association was observed between peak circulating GvH clone levels and early post-transplant HvG declines.

The sequencing used unstimulated CD8+ T cells sorted from spleen or lymph node cells, collected before intestinal transplant. This chain connects TRBV7-9 to TRBJ1-2; 8 positions agree with TRBD1. This receptor was taken from a human donor who received an intestinal transplant. In nucleotides, the CDR3 is TGTGCCAGCAGCTCGGACAGGGCGTATGGCTACACCTTC. It codes for CASSSDRAYGYTF.